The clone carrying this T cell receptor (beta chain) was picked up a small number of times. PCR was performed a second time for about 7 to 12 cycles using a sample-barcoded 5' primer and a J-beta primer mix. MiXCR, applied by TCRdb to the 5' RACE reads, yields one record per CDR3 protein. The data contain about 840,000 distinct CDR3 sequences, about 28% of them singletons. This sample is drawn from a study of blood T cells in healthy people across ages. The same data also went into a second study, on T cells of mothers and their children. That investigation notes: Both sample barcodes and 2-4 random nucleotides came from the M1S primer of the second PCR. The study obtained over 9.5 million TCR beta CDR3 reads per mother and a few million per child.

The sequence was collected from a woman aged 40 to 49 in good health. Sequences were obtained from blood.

Written as DNA, the CDR3 is TGTGCCAGCAGCTTCCTTCGGACAGGGAAAAATTCACCCCTCCACTTT. It encodes CASSFLRTGKNSPLHF. V usage is TRBV11-2 and J usage is TRBJ1-6, with 8 bases that match TRBD1. The CDR3 is 16 residues long. The germline CDR1 and CDR2 sequences are SGHAT and FQNNGV. J lost 7 bases, V lost 3 bases, and 8 bases had no gene match.